Listed below are T cell receptor beta chains from one sample, sequenced in a study of blood T cell repertoires in COVID-19. Clones were sequenced by immunoSEQ multiplex PCR, and TCRdb holds only the in-frame ones, with some missing. The sample shows just under 350,000 clones, about nine tenths of them seen only once. The material sequenced was peripheral blood. Receptors were obtained from a woman aged 50 to 60 with COVID-19, enrolled during active disease. Both conserved end residues are part of each CDR3. The D gene is left open where the match is weak. The listing skips clone size in some rows; elsewhere it reads once, few, many or a size class.

>TRBJ1-5|NA|TRBV5-6|NA
TGTGCCAGCAGCTTGGGGGGCTGGGGCAATCAGCCCCAGCATTTT
CASSLGGWGNQPQHF
>TRBJ1-1|NA|TRBV3-1/TRBV3-2|NA
TGTGCCAGCAGCCAAGATCTGGCGAACACTGAAGCTTTCTTT
CASSQDLANTEAFF
>TRBJ1-5|NA|TRBV19|NA
TGTGCCAGTAGTGGATACAGGGTTCGGTTCAATCAGCCCCAGCATTTT
CASSGYRVRFNQPQHF
>TRBJ2-2|TRBD2|TRBV19|once
TGTGCCAGTATTCGGCTAGCGGGAACTCCCGGGGAGCTGTTTTTT
CASIRLAGTPGELFF
>TRBJ2-3|NA|TRBV6-5|NA
TGTGCCAGCAGTTACACACGGGGAAATACGGATACGCAGTATTTT
CASSYTRGNTDTQYF
>TRBJ1-1|NA|TRBV19|NA
TGTGCCAGTAGTATTAACGGGAAGGAGAACACTGAAGCTTTCTTT
CASSINGKENTEAFF
>TRBJ2-1|NA|TRBV11-2|NA
TGTGCCAGCAGCTTAGACGGAGGATACTACAATGAGCAGTTCTTC
CASSLDGGYYNEQFF
>TRBJ2-7|TRBD1|TRBV19|once
TGTGCCAGTAGTCACCCGCAGGGGGCGTTCTACGAGCAGTACTTC
CASSHPQGAFYEQYF
>TRBJ2-7|NA|TRBV6-5|NA
TGTGCCAGCAGTTACGAGGGCTACGAGCAGTACTTC
CASSYEGYEQYF
>TRBJ1-2|NA|TRBV30|NA
TGTGCCTGGAGTGTACTATGGGGGGCTAACTATGGCTACACCTTC
CAWSVLWGANYGYTF
>TRBJ2-1|TRBD1|TRBV6-2/TRBV6-3|NA
TGTGCCAGCACCCCAACCGGGACAGGCTTCAATGAGCAGTTCTTC
CASTPTGTGFNEQFF
>TRBJ1-5|NA|TRBV27|NA
TGTGCCAGCAGCCTCGGCCCTTATGAGCGGAATGGGCCCCAGCATTTT
CASSLGPYERNGPQHF
>TRBJ2-3|NA|TRBV27|NA
TGTGCCAGCAGTTCCAAATCCGGGACTGTTCTCACAGATACGCAGTATTTT
CASSSKSGTVLTDTQYF
>TRBJ2-4|NA|TRBV21-1|NA
TGTGCCAGCAGCAAAGATGTACAGGGGGTCTGGGAGGCCAAAAACATTCAGTACTTC
CASSKDVQGVWEAKNIQYF
>TRBJ1-3|NA|TRBV3-1/TRBV3-2|NA
TGTGCCAGCAGCACTCCCACGGGGGGTAGCTCTGGAAACACCATATATTTT
CASSTPTGGSSGNTIYF
>TRBJ2-2|NA|TRBV6-2/TRBV6-3|NA
TGTGCCAGCAGTTACTCGGAGGTATACACCGGGGAGCTGTTTTTT
CASSYSEVYTGELFF
>TRBJ1-2|NA|TRBV4-2|NA
TGTGCCAGCAGCCAAGGGGTGGAGGCAAGTGGCTACACCTTC
CASSQGVEASGYTF
>TRBJ1-1|NA|TRBV5-6|once
TGTGCCAGCAGCAAACCGTTGGCTGGCACTGAAGCTTTCTTT
CASSKPLAGTEAFF
>TRBJ2-3|NA|TRBV19|NA
TGTGCCAGTAGTATAAGAGGGCTTGCTAGCACAGATACGCAGTATTTT
CASSIRGLASTDTQYF
>TRBJ1-1|NA|TRBV5-4|NA
TGTGCCAGCAGCTCCAGGGGTACCACTGAAGCTTTCTTT
CASSSRGTTEAFF
>TRBJ1-3|NA|TRBV7-8|few
TGTGCCAGCAGCCGTAACCTAAATGGCAGGGCCCTCTCTGGAAACACCATATATTTT
CASSRNLNGRALSGNTIYF
>TRBJ1-2|NA|TRBV5-4|NA
TGTGCCAGCAGTCCAGGGTCTTGGGGCTACACCTTC
CASSPGSWGYTF
>TRBJ2-5|NA|TRBV15|NA
TGTGCCACCAGCAGTCGCAGGGGGGCCGAGACCCAGTACTTC
CATSSRRGAETQYF
>TRBJ2-2|TRBD2|TRBV7-3|NA
TGTGCCAGCAGGAATTTACCGGGACTAGCCACACTCTCCCCAGGGGGCGGGGAGCTGTTTTTT
CASRNLPGLATLSPGGGELFF
>TRBJ2-7|TRBD1|TRBV11-3|NA
TGTGCCAGCAGCCAGGGGGCTCAGGGCTACGAGCAGTACTTC
CASSQGAQGYEQYF
>TRBJ1-2|NA|TRBV2|NA
TGTGCCAGCAGTGACGTAAGGGGCCACTATGGCTACACCTTC
CASSDVRGHYGYTF
>TRBJ2-1|TRBD2|TRBV6-2/TRBV6-3|once
TGTGCCAGCAGTTACAGCGGGATATACAATGAGCAGTTCTTC
CASSYSGIYNEQFF
>TRBJ1-2|TRBD1|TRBV14|NA
TGTGCCAGCAGCCAAGGGGGACAGTACTTCTATGGCTACACCTTC
CASSQGGQYFYGYTF
>TRBJ2-1|NA|TRBV7-9|NA
TGTGCCAGCAGCCGATCGAGCTCCTACAATGAGCAGTTCTTC
CASSRSSSYNEQFF
>TRBJ2-3|TRBD1|TRBV7-7|NA
TGTGCTAGCAGCTTGCAGGGACAGGGTACAGATACGCAGTATTTT
CASSLQGQGTDTQYF
>TRBJ2-5|NA|TRBV4-1|NA
TGCGCCAGCAGCCAAGTAGACGGGATGGTTTGGGAGACCCAGTACTTC
CASSQVDGMVWETQYF
>TRBJ1-1|NA|TRBV27|NA
TGTGCCAGCAGTTTATCTGGCTGGCAGAACACTGAAGCTTTCTTT
CASSLSGWQNTEAFF
>TRBJ2-1|NA|TRBV27|NA
TGTGCCAGTGGCCCCCGGACAGCCCGCGGTGAGCAGTTCTTC
CASGPRTARGEQFF
>TRBJ2-7|NA|TRBV15|NA
TGTGCCACCAGCACAGAGGGCGAGTCCTACGAGCAGTACTTC
CATSTEGESYEQYF
>TRBJ2-7|TRBD2|TRBV7-2|NA
TGTGCCAGCAGCCCCAGCGGGAGCGGTCGGTACGAGCAGTACTTC
CASSPSGSGRYEQYF
>TRBJ1-1|TRBD1|TRBV19|NA
TGTGCCAGTAGTATAGACCGACGACAGGGGGCCATGAGGGGGACTGAAGCTTTCTTT
CASSIDRRQGAMRGTEAFF
>TRBJ1-5|NA|TRBV7-8|once
TGTGCCAGCAGCTTAGAAACTAATAGCAATCAGCCCCAGCATTTT
CASSLETNSNQPQHF
>TRBJ2-1|TRBD2|TRBV6-1|NA
TGTGCCAGCAGTGAAGCAGGGACTAGCCGCAATGAGCAGTTCTTC
CASSEAGTSRNEQFF
>TRBJ2-7|NA|TRBV18|NA
TGTGCCAGCTCACCACCTGACCAGGAACAGTACTTC
CASSPPDQEQYF
>TRBJ1-3|NA|TRBV5-5|NA
TGTGCCAGCAGCTTGGATGCAGGTACCTCTGGAAACACCATATATTTT
CASSLDAGTSGNTIYF
>TRBJ2-3|TRBD2|TRBV7-8|once
TGTGCCAGCAGCTTAGTAGCGGGCCTCACAGATACGCAGTATTTT
CASSLVAGLTDTQYF
>TRBJ2-7|NA|TRBV5-1|few
TGCGCCAGCAGCCCGACAGATTACGAGCAGTACTTC
CASSPTDYEQYF
>TRBJ2-7|NA|TRBV25-1|NA
TGTGCCAGCAGGAACAGGGTGGGCGAGCAGTACTTC
CASRNRVGEQYF
>TRBJ1-2|NA|TRBV14|NA
TGTGCCAGCAGCCAAGTGAGGGGGGGCCGTGGCTACACCTTC
CASSQVRGGRGYTF